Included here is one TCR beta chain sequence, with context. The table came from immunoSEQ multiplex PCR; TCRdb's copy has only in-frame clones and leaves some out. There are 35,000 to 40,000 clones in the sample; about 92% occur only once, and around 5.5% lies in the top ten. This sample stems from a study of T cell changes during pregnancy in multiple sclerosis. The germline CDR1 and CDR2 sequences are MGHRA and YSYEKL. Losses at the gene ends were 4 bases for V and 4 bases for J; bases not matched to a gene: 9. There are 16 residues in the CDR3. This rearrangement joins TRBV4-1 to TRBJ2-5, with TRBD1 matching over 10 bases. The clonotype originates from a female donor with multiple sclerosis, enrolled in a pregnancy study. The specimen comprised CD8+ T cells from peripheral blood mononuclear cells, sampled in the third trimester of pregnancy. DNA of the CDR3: TGCGCCAGCAGCCCGGGGTGGGGACAGGGGCGAGAGACCCAGTACTTC. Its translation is CASSPGWGQGRETQYF.